This TCR beta chain originates from a study of blood T cells in healthy people across ages. The use of a sample-barcoded 5' primer and a J-beta primer mix characterized a second PCR of roughly 7 to 11 cycles. Every cDNA was tagged by a template-switch adaptor with 12 random nucleotides. TCRdb recomputed calls from the 5' RACE reads with MiXCR, one row per CDR3 protein. The table records 780,000 or so distinct CDR3 sequences, 25% of them present only once. V lost 6 bases and J lost 1, with 9 bases in between. This CDR3 has 14 amino acids. Per the germline V gene, CDR1 is SNHLY and CDR2 is FYNNEI. This clonotype was recorded a few times. Its specificity is not known. General study findings and limits: Roughly linear declines in TCR beta diversity per million T cells occurred with age.

The same sample was also studied in work on T cells of mothers and their children. That work states: Each child contributed approximately 2.9 million TCR beta CDR3 reads, while each mother contributed over 8 million.

V gene TRBV2 combines with J gene TRBJ2-2, with D uncertain. The source material was blood. The origin of this receptor is a boy aged 10-17 years in good health. The CDR3 DNA reads as TGTGCCAGCAGAGCAGCCGTGAACACCGGGGAGCTGTTTTTT. It is translated as CASRAAVNTGELFF.